The clone carrying this T cell receptor beta chain was found once. CDR3 size: 14 residues. Trimming removed 6 bases from V and 4 bases from J, with 15 bases in between. CDR1 SGHAT and CDR2 FQNNGV come from the germline V gene. The data stem from a study of blood T cell repertoires in COVID-19. Study details: COVID-19 samples from acute and convalescent phases originated in the United States, Italy and Spain. PBMCs, B-cell-depleted T cells, or T cells provided the cDNA or gDNA that made up the material.

Generated by immunoSEQ multiplex PCR, the TCRdb table keeps only in-frame clones and is missing some. The sample contains about 150,000 clones, roughly 72% of which appear only once. This TCR was sampled from an elderly woman with acute or convalescent COVID-19. Specimen: peripheral blood. The rearrangement uses TRBV11-2 and TRBJ1-2; tentatively, D is TRBD1 (6 bases). CDR3 nucleotide sequence: TGTGCCAGCAGTAAAAACAGGGATGGCTATGGCTACACCTTC. Amino acids: CASSKNRDGYGYTF. The whole variable domain, remainder taken from reference TRBV11-2 and TRBJ1-2, is EAGVAQSPRYKIIEKRQSVAFWCNPISGHATLYWYQQILGQGPKLLIQFQNNGVVDDSQLPKDRFSAERLKGVDSTLKIQPAKLEDSAVYLCASSKNRDGYGYTFGSGTRLTVV.